This TCR beta chain appears in the sequencing data of a study of immune reconstitution after stem cell transplant in scleroderma. TCRdb re-called the RT-PCR reads through MiXCR, storing one row per CDR3 protein. The table has about 3,600 distinct CDR3 sequences, approximately 6% seen once. The J segment lost 1 base and the V segment lost 2 bases, leaving 5 bases of the junction unmatched. CDR1 and CDR2 (germline): DFQATT, SNEGSKA (reference sequence). The CDR3 runs 15 residues. The specimen was taken before or after autologous hematopoietic stem cell transplantation (not recorded which). The sequence was collected from a female donor with systemic sclerosis. The V gene is TRBV20-1, the J gene TRBJ2-5; 9 positions agree with TRBD2. DNA for the CDR3: TGCAGTGCTAGAAATAGCGGGGGAAGCCAAGAGACCCAGTACTTC. Amino acids: CSARNSGGSQETQYF.